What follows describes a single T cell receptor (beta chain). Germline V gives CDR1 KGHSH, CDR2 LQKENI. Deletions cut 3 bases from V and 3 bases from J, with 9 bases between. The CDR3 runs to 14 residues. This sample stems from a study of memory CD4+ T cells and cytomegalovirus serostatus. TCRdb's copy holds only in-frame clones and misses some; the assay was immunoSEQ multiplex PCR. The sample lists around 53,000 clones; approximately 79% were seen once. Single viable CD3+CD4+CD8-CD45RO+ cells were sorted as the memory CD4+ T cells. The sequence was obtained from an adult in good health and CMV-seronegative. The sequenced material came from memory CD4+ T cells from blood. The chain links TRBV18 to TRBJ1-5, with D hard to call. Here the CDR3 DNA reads TGTGCCAGCTCACCTGACGGAATCAATCAGCCCCAGCATTTT. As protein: CASSPDGINQPQHF.